These 4 T cell receptor beta chains share one sample of origin, sequenced in a study of metastatic and nonmetastatic thyroid tumors. Thyroid surgery was preceded by no treatment in any patient. TCRdb used MiXCR to call clones anew from the PCR reads. The sample has about 40,000 clones; roughly an eighth are singletons. Sequencing was performed on blood. The receptors were gathered from a female donor with papillary thyroid cancer or a benign thyroid nodule (not recorded which). Some clones in this sample may be carry-over from other donors' samples.

The V gene is TRBV7-8, the J gene TRBJ2-1; D not certain. The V and J ends lost 2 bases and 10 bases respectively, with 9 bases between them. Germline CDR1 SGHVS, CDR2 FQNEAQ. The CDR3 is 12 amino acids. The CDR3 DNA sequence: TGTGCCAGCAGCTTATGGCCCAACGAGCAGTTCTTC. Translating gives CASSLWPNEQFF.

For this clone: Just one base apart from a much larger clone, this may be a read error. The V gene is TRBV24-1, the J gene TRBJ2-7; D perhaps matches TRBD1 (5 bases). The V end lost 4 bases, the J end lost 3 bases, and 15 bases lay between the germline ends. The germline V gene has CDR1 KGHDR and CDR2 SFDVKD. The CDR3 is made up of 15 amino acids. This CDR3 reads CATSDLTGTGYEQYF. The CDR3 DNA sequence: TGTGCCACCAGTGACTTAACAGGCACGGGCTACGAGCAGTACTTC.

This clone occurred many times. This chain connects TRBV20-1 to TRBJ2-7; D is uncertain. The germline CDR1 and CDR2 sequences are DFQATT and SNEGSKA (reference sequence). The CDR3 contains 11 residues. V lost 3 bases to trimming and J lost 3 bases, with 6 bases between them. The CDR3 bases are TGCAGTGCTAGTCTCTACTACGAGCAGTACTTC. Translating it yields CSASLYYEQYF.

This clone appeared many times. This chain joins TRBV12-3 or TRBV12-4 and TRBJ2-4, with D possibly being TRBD1 or TRBD2 (5 bases each). Trimming took 3 bases from V and 10 from J, leaving 25 bases between them. This CDR3 has 17 residues. The DNA for the CDR3 is TGTGCCAGCAGTTTTAGTCCGGGGCCCCCCATAGCCAGGATTCAGTACTTC. Amino acid sequence: CASSFSPGPPIARIQYF.